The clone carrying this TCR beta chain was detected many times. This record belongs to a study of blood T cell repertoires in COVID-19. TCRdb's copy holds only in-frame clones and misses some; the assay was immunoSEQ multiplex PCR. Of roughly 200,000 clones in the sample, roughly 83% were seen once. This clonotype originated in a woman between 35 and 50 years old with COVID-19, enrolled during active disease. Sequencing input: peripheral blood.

CDR3 sequence (DNA): TGTGCCAGTAGTAGGGCAGGGGTTAGCAATCAGCCCCAGCATTTT. This translates into CASSRAGVSNQPQHF. The chain uses TRBV19 and TRBJ1-5, with TRBD1 as a possible D gene (6 bases). V lost 4 bases and J 0 bases, leaving 10 bases between the germline ends. CDR1 and CDR2 (germline): LNHDA, SQIVND (reference sequence). CDR3 size: 15 residues.